This entry describes one T cell receptor (beta chain). Mismatch with germline at one junction end may stem from a read error. In each sample, at least 6.5 million PBMCs were isolated. These data are taken from a study of blood T cells in healthy people across ages. For the second PCR, which ran for about 6 to 12 cycles, a sample-barcoded 5' primer and a J-beta primer mix were used. TCRdb re-analysed the 5' RACE reads in MiXCR, keeping a single row per CDR3 protein. The data show roughly 2 million distinct CDR3 sequences, with around 50% seen just once and over 2% held by the top ten. This CDR3 contains 15 residues.

Source material: blood. V and J are TRBV12-3 or TRBV12-4 and TRBJ1-4, with D uncertain. The source of this sequence is a woman aged 40 to 50 in good health. The CDR3 sequence is CASTPDGVPNEKPFF. For the CDR3, the DNA is TGTGCCAGCACCCCTGACGGGGTGCCTAATGAAAAACCGTTTTTT.